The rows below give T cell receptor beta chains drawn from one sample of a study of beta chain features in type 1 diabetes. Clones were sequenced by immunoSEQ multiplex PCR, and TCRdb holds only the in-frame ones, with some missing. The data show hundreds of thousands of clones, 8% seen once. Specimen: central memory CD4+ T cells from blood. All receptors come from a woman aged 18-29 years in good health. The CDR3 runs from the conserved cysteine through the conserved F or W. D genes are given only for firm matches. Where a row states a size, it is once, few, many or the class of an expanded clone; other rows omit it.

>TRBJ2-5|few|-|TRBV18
TGTGCCAGCTCACGCCGGGAAGAGACCCAGTACTTC
CASSRREETQYF
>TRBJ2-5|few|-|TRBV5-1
TGCGCCAGCAGCTTGTGGTCGGGCACACAAGAGACCCAGTACTTC
CASSLWSGTQETQYF
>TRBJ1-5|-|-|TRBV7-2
TGTGCCAGCAGCTTAGTTCCCACAGGTAACGGCAATCAGCCCCAGCATTTT
CASSLVPTGNGNQPQHF
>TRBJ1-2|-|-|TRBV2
TGTGCCAGCAGGGCGGATGGAGGCTACACCTTC
CASRADGGYTF
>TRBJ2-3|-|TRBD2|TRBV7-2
TGTGCCAGCAGCCTTTCTAGCGGGAGCTGGGATACGCAGTATTTT
CASSLSSGSWDTQYF
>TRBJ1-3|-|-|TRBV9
TGTGCCAGCAGCGTAGCTCAGGGGAGTTCTGGAAACACCATATATTTT
CASSVAQGSSGNTIYF
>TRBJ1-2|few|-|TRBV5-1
TGCGCCAGCAGCATCGACAGAGTCTTGGACCATGGCTACACCTTC
CASSIDRVLDHGYTF
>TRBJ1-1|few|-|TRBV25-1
TGTGCCGCCACTGGGGACACTGAAGCTTTCTTT
CAATGDTEAFF
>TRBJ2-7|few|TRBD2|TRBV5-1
TGCGCCAGCAGCTTTAGCGGGGAGGGCTACGAGCAGTACTTC
CASSFSGEGYEQYF
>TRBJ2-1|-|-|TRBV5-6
TGTGCCAGCAGCTTGCTGGACGGGGTTGGGTACAATGAGCAGTTCTTC
CASSLLDGVGYNEQFF
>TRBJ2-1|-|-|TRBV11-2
TGTGCCAGCAGGACAGAATCCAATGAGCAGTTCTTC
CASRTESNEQFF
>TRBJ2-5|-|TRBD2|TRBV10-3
TGTGCCATCAGTGAGTCGGTAGCGGGAGGACAAGAGACCCAGTACTTC
CAISESVAGGQETQYF
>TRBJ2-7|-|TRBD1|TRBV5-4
TGTGCCAGCAGCCATTGGGACAGCACCTACGAGCAGTACTTC
CASSHWDSTYEQYF
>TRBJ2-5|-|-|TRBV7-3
TGTGCCAGCAGCCCCTCCCACGGAGAGACCCAGTACTTC
CASSPSHGETQYF
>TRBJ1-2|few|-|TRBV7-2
TGTGCCAGCAGCAACGGACGGCTCTATGGCTACACCTTC
CASSNGRLYGYTF
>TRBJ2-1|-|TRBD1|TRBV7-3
TGTGCCAGCAGCTTAGGCCGCGGGACAGGGGGCTACAATGAGCAGTTCTTC
CASSLGRGTGGYNEQFF
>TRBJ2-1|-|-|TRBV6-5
TGTGCCAGCAGTTACGGGGGTGAGCAGTTCTTC
CASSYGGEQFF
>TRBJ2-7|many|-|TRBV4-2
TGTGCCAGCAGCCAACAGACTACCCCCATCTACGAGCAGTACTTC
CASSQQTTPIYEQYF
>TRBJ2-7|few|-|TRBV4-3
TGCGCCAGCAGCCAAGGGCCCGGGAACTCCTACGAGCAGTACTTC
CASSQGPGNSYEQYF
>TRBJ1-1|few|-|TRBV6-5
TGTGCCAGCAGTTACGTTCCAGGAGACACTGAAGCTTTCTTT
CASSYVPGDTEAFF
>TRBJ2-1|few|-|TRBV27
TGTGCCAGCAGTTTGCTAGCGAACCGGGGCTACAATGAGCAGTTCTTC
CASSLLANRGYNEQFF
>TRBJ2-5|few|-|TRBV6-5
TGTGCCAGCAGTTATGCGGATCCCAGGGTGTGGTCCCAGTACTTC
CASSYADPRVWSQYF
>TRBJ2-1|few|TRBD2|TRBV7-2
TGTGCCAGCAGCTACAACCCGGGACTAGCGGGAGGGGAGCAGTTCTTC
CASSYNPGLAGGEQFF
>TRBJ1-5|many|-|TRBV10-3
TGTGCCATCAGTGAGATCGGTTATCAGCCCCAGCATTTT
CAISEIGYQPQHF
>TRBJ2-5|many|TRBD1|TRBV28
TGTGCCAGCAGCGACAGGGGGAGGGAAGAGACCCAGTACTTC
CASSDRGREETQYF
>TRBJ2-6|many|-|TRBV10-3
TGTGCCATCAGTGGTGACAGGTTTCGCTCTGGGGCCAACGTCCTGACTTTC
CAISGDRFRSGANVLTF
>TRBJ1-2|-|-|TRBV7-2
TGTGCCAGCAGCTTAGCGGCCCCTAGCTATGGCTACACCTTC
CASSLAAPSYGYTF
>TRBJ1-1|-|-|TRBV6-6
TGTGCCGGTCAACGGGGACAGAACACTGAAGCTTTCTTT
CAGQRGQNTEAFF
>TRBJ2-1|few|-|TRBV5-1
TGCGCCAGCAGCTTGGCCGGGAGTGGGCTGAGGAATGAGCAGTTCTTC
CASSLAGSGLRNEQFF
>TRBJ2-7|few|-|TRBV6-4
TGTGCCAGCAGTGACTCTAAAACCGGGACCCCGACTTACGAGCAGTACTTC
CASSDSKTGTPTYEQYF
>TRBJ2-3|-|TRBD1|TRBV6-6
TGTGCCAGCAGTATACAGGGGTTCCCCACAGATACGCAGTATTTT
CASSIQGFPTDTQYF
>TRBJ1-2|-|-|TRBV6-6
TGTGCCAGCAGTTACTCGGGGACGTCAGACTGGGGCTACACCTTC
CASSYSGTSDWGYTF
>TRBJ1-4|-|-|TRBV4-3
TGCGCCAGCAGCCAAGACAGGGGACGAGAAAAACTGTTTTTT
CASSQDRGREKLFF
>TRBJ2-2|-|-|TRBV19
TGTGCCAGTAGTTCAAGGCTATACACCGGGGAGCTGTTTTTT
CASSSRLYTGELFF
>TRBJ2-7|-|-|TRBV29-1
TGCAGCGTTCGGTTCCGGGTATGGGAGGAGCAGTACTTC
CSVRFRVWEEQYF
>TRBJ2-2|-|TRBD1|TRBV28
TGTGCCAGCAGATCACAGGACAGGGGCACCGGGGAGCTGTTTTTT
CASRSQDRGTGELFF
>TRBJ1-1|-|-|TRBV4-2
TGTGCCAGCAGCCCTACAGGGATGGGGCCTGAAGCTTTCTTT
CASSPTGMGPEAFF
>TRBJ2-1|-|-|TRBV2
TGTGCCAGCAGTGTTGGGGCGGGGTCCTACAATGAGCAGTTCTTC
CASSVGAGSYNEQFF
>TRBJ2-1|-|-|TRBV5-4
TGTGCCAGCACCAGTAGCGGAGTATACAATGAGCAGTTCTTC
CASTSSGVYNEQFF
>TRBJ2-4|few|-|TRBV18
TGTGCCAGCTCACCACCGTCAGCCAAAAACATTCAGTACTTC
CASSPPSAKNIQYF
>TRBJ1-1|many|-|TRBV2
TGTGCCAGCAGTAAGAATGGGGAGGGCGGAGCTTTCTTT
CASSKNGEGGAFF
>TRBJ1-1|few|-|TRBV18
TGTGCCAGCTCACAGGGGGTAAACACTGAAGCTTTCTTT
CASSQGVNTEAFF
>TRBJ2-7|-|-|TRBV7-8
TGTGCCAGCAGCTTAGGTTCTGCCTACGAGCAGTACTTC
CASSLGSAYEQYF
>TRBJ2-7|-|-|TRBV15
TGTGCCACCAGCAGAGATTACCTCACGGCCTACGAGCAGTACTTC
CATSRDYLTAYEQYF
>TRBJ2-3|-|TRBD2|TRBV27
TGTGCCAGCACCTCCGATGCTAGCGGGAGACGGACGCAGTATTTT
CASTSDASGRRTQYF
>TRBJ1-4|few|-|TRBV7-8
TGTGCCAGCAGTGATACAGGGTTATCTAATGAAAAACTGTTTTTT
CASSDTGLSNEKLFF
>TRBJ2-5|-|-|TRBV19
TGTGCCAGTAGTGAGACACAGGGCGGGGAGACCCAGTACTTC
CASSETQGGETQYF
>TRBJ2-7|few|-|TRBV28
TGTGCCAGCAGTTTATTCGGCCTCTACGAGCAGTACTTC
CASSLFGLYEQYF
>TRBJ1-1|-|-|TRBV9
TGTGCCAGCAGCGCCAAGGACAGCAGGGACACTGAAGCTTTCTTT
CASSAKDSRDTEAFF
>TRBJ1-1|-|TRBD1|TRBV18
TGTGCCAGCTCACGAGTCCGACAGGGGGACACTGAAGCTTTCTTT
CASSRVRQGDTEAFF
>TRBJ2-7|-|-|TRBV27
TGTGCCAGCAGTTTAAATTACGGAAGCTACGAGCAGTACTTC
CASSLNYGSYEQYF
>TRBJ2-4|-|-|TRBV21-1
TGTGCCAGCAGCAAATGGGGGGCGCCTAGCGCATCACTAGCCAAAAACATTCAGTACTTC
CASSKWGAPSASLAKNIQYF
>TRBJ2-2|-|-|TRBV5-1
TGCGCCAGCAGACTCGTCGAAGGGACCGGGGAGCTGTTTTTT
CASRLVEGTGELFF